The 11 T cell receptor beta chains below were found in one sample sequenced in a study of T cell responses to AZD1222 COVID-19 vaccine. Libraries were prepared by immunoSEQ multiplex PCR; TCRdb keeps only in-frame clonotypes and omits some of them. The sample includes about 150,000 clones, more than 85% of them seen just once. The input for sequencing was peripheral blood, taken on day 0 of AZD1222 vaccination. These receptors were taken from an adult in good health.

This rearrangement joins TRBV27 to TRBJ2-5; 12 bases map to TRBD2. CDR1 MNHEY and CDR2 SMNVEV come from the germline V gene (reference sequence). CDR3 length: 18 amino acids. With V trimmed by 5 bases and J by 4 bases, 14 bases remained unmatched. The CDR3 protein is CASSPISGLAGRGETQYF. CDR3 sequence (DNA): TGTGCCAGCAGTCCAATCTCCGGACTAGCGGGAAGGGGAGAGACCCAGTACTTC.

This clone was recorded once. The chain links TRBV30 to TRBJ1-6, with 8 bases aligning to TRBD1. The CDR3 runs to 16 residues. From germline, CDR1 is GTSNPN and CDR2 SVGIG (reference sequence). V lost 0 bases to trimming and J lost 0 bases; unmatched junction nucleotides: 1. CDR3 sequence: CAWSVTGGSYNSPLHF. CDR3 coding DNA: TGTGCCTGGAGTGTAACAGGGGGCTCCTATAATTCACCCCTCCACTTT.

The chain combines TRBV28 with TRBJ1-5; a possible D gene is TRBD1 (5 bases). The CDR3 totals 14 residues. The germline CDR1 and CDR2 sequences are MDHEN and SYDVKM. Trimming removed 7 bases from V and 6 bases from J, with 16 bases in between. CDR3 coding DNA: TGTGCCAGCATCAGGGAGGGCGGGACTCAGCCCCAGCATTTT. It codes for CASIREGGTQPQHF.

The CDR3 reads CAIIANLDGNTEAFF. The CDR3 coding sequence is TGTGCCATCATAGCAAACCTCGACGGGAACACTGAAGCTTTCTTT. The chain uses TRBV10-3 and TRBJ1-1; unclear D gene. CDR3 length equals 15 residues. V was trimmed by 7 bases and J by 1 base, leaving 16 bases between them. From germline, CDR1 is ENHRY and CDR2 SYGVKD.

The rearrangement uses TRBV2 and TRBJ1-3; D gene ambiguous. CDR1 is SNHLY and CDR2 is FYNNEI in the germline V gene. Trimming left V 7 bases short and J 4 bases short, with 8 bases between. There are 12 residues in the CDR3. The chain's CDR3 is CASTSVGNTIYF. The CDR3 DNA reads TGTGCCAGCACATCTGTCGGAAACACCATATATTTT.

The rearrangement joins TRBV9 to TRBJ1-1, with D unclear. This CDR3 contains 15 residues. Germline V gene data show CDR1 as SGDLS and CDR2 as YYNGEE. V lost 7 bases, J lost 2 bases, and 18 bases lay in between. CDR3 bases: TGTGCCAGCTCCATGCTAAAGACGGTTAACACTGAAGCTTTCTTT. It encodes CASSMLKTVNTEAFF. Combining the CDR3 with reference TRBV9 and TRBJ1-1 gives the whole variable domain DSGVTQTPKHLITATGQRVTLRCSPRSGDLSVYWYQQSLDQGLQFLIQYYNGEERAKGNILERFSAQQFPDLHSELNLSSLELGDSALYFCASSMLKTVNTEAFFGQGTRLTVV.

The V call is TRBV7-8, the J call TRBJ2-7; 7 bases match TRBD1. CDR1 is SGHVS and CDR2 is FQNEAQ in the germline V gene. CDR3 length equals 18 residues. With V trimmed by 1 base and J by 3 bases, 15 bases remained unmatched. CDR3 coding DNA: TGTGCCAGCAGCTTAGTTGGTGAGCTGGTGACAGGGCGCTACGAGCAGTACTTC. It is translated as CASSLVGELVTGRYEQYF.

This clone is labeled medium-sized. This chain links TRBV5-8 with TRBJ1-3, with TRBD1 identical over 8 bases. With 2 bases clipped from V and 2 bases from J, the junction kept 3 bases outside the gene matches. The CDR3 has 15 residues. Germline CDR1 is SGHTS and CDR2 is YDEGEE. CDR3 DNA sequence: TGTGCCAGCAGCTTTGGGACAGGCCCTGGAAACACCATATATTTT. It codes for CASSFGTGPGNTIYF.

The chain recombines TRBV27 with TRBJ2-7, with a weak D call TRBD1 (6 bases). CDR1 and CDR2 (germline): MNHEY, SMNVEV (reference sequence). This CDR3 contains 15 residues. Trimming cost V 4 bases and J 1 base, with 14 bases left between them. CDR3 loop: CASSYSPTGSYEQYF. As DNA, the CDR3 is TGTGCCAGCAGTTACTCCCCGACAGGTTCCTACGAGCAGTACTTC.

The V and J genes are TRBV9 and TRBJ2-1; 8 bases fit TRBD2. Unmatched junction bases numbered 12, after V lost 0 bases and J lost 4 bases. The germline V gene has CDR1 SGDLS and CDR2 YYNGEE. The CDR3 runs to 18 residues. The CDR3 region is CASSVGGASGSSYNEQFF. The CDR3 coding sequence is TGTGCCAGCAGCGTAGGGGGGGCTAGCGGGTCCTCTTACAATGAGCAGTTCTTC.

The chain couples TRBV19 to TRBJ1-5; 10 bases agree with TRBD1. Germline V gene data show CDR1 as LNHDA and CDR2 as SQIVND (reference sequence). Trimming at V came to 3 bases and at J to 3 bases, leaving 14 bases not matched to a gene. CDR3 length: 19 amino acids. CDR3 residues: CASSIPGTGAPRHNQPQHF. CDR3 in DNA: TGTGCCAGTAGTATCCCAGGGACAGGGGCTCCCCGCCACAATCAGCCCCAGCATTTT.